The 9 T cell receptor beta chains in this list originate from one sample, sequenced in a study of blood T cell repertoires in COVID-19. The assay was immunoSEQ multiplex PCR, and TCRdb's table has in-frame clones only and misses some. The profile covers about 430,000 clones, with 70% to 90% appearing a single time and 0.7% to 0.85% taken by the ten largest. The sequenced sample was peripheral blood. All receptors derive from a man between 18 and 29 years old with COVID-19, enrolled during active disease.

This rearrangement joins TRBV24-1 to TRBJ1-5; possible D gene TRBD1, 6 bases. There are 14 residues in the CDR3. Germline V gene sequence: CDR1 KGHDR, CDR2 SFDVKD. V lost 2 bases and J 4 bases, leaving 8 bases between the germline ends. The CDR3 nucleotides read TGTGCCACCAGTGATTCCGGACAGAATCAGCCCCAGCATTTT. It codes for CATSDSGQNQPQHF.

The gene calls are TRBV19 and TRBJ1-5; a possible D gene is TRBD1 (5 bases). Germline CDR1 is LNHDA and CDR2 is SQIVND (reference sequence). The CDR3 has 15 residues. With 7 bases removed from V and 5 bases from J, the gap between germline ends came to 18 bases. The DNA for the CDR3 is TGTGCCAGTACCAAAGGGTGGGGCGTCCATCAGCCCCAGCATTTT. This encodes CASTKGWGVHQPQHF. The full variable domain, in which reference TRBV19 and TRBJ1-5 provide the parts outside the CDR3, is DGGITQSPKYLFRKEGQNVTLSCEQNLNHDAMYWYRQDPGQGLRLIYYSQIVNDFQKGDIAEGYSVSREKKESFPLTVTSAQKNPTAFYLCASTKGWGVHQPQHFGDGTRLSIL.

The CDR3 nucleotides read TGTGCCAGCAGCCTTACAGATACGCAGTATTTT. It is translated as CASSLTDTQYF. The chain recombines TRBV7-9 with TRBJ2-3, with D unclear. Germline V gives CDR1 SEHNR, CDR2 FQNEAQ (reference sequence). The V gene lost 5 bases and the J gene lost 3 bases, with 3 bases spanning the gap. CDR3 length: 11 amino acids.

The chain links TRBV2 to TRBJ2-7; 9 bases map to TRBD1. The CDR3 is made up of 15 amino acids. CDR1 is SNHLY and CDR2 is FYNNEI in the germline V gene. With V trimmed by 8 bases and J by 4 bases, 12 bases remained unmatched. The CDR3 DNA reads as TGTGCCAGCCAGAAGAACAGGGGGCTATGGTACGAGCAGTACTTC. Translating it yields CASQKNRGLWYEQYF.

This clone appeared once. The chain employs TRBV5-1 and TRBJ2-7; TRBD2 aligns across 8 bases. The CDR3 spans 17 residues. V shed 0 bases and J 5 bases; nucleotides not matched to a gene: 13. CDR1 is SGHRS, CDR2 YFSETQ, per germline. CDR3 sequence: CASSLEQAGVGKDEQYF. The CDR3 DNA is TGCGCCAGCAGCTTGGAGCAAGCGGGAGTTGGGAAGGACGAGCAGTACTTC.

The chain links TRBV6-5 to TRBJ2-5; 9 nucleotides align to TRBD1. This CDR3 has 15 residues. The ends lost 5 bases at V and 4 bases at J; junction bases unmatched: 8. Germline loops: CDR1 MNHEY, CDR2 SVGAGI. The CDR3 DNA is TGTGCCAGCAGTAGAGGGACAGGGTCGATAGAGACCCAGTACTTC. As protein: CASSRGTGSIETQYF.

J is TRBJ2-2 and V is TRBV5-5; 7 nucleotides align to TRBD1. The CDR3 loop spans 17 amino acids. Germline V gene lookup returns CDR1 SGHKS and CDR2 YYEKEE (reference sequence). J was trimmed by 6 bases and V by 0 bases; bases with no gene match: 11. CDR3 DNA: TGTGCCAGCAGCTTGGCCATCACAGGGGCATATTCCGGGGAGCTGTTTTTT. Protein sequence: CASSLAITGAYSGELFF.

The chain uses TRBV6-2 or TRBV6-3 and TRBJ2-5; 10 bases are shared with TRBD2. The germline CDR1 and CDR2 sequences are MNHEY and SVGEGT. The CDR3 contains 15 residues. J lost 0 bases, V lost 5 bases, and 3 bases had no gene match. CDR3 amino acids: CASSGLAEYQETQYF. In DNA form, the CDR3 reads TGTGCCAGCAGTGGACTAGCGGAGTACCAAGAGACCCAGTACTTC.

The gene calls are TRBV27 and TRBJ2-3, with D maybe TRBD1 (6 bases). Germline CDR1 reads MNHEY; CDR2 reads SMNVEV (reference sequence). The CDR3 runs to 16 residues. The germline V and J ends were trimmed by 4 bases and 2 bases, with 16 bases remaining between them. The CDR3 region is CASSSPGRQDTDTQYF. The CDR3 DNA reads as TGTGCCAGCAGTTCCCCGGGTCGACAGGACACAGATACGCAGTATTTT.